This TCR beta chain was captured in a study of cytomegalovirus exposure and HLA in healthy donors. Donors in the study were healthy people who gave bone marrow. A multiplex PCR was run with 60 Vbeta primers and 13 Jbeta primers. Clones were read by immunoSEQ multiplex PCR, and TCRdb kept only the in-frame ones, dropping some. The sample records 80,000 to 95,000 clones, around 79% being singletons. The CDR3 totals 14 residues. V was trimmed by 0 bases and J by 2 bases, leaving 8 bases between them. The germline CDR1 and CDR2 sequences are MGHRA and YSYEKL. This rearrangement joins TRBV4-1 to TRBJ2-7; D unresolved. This sequence was found in a man in his late teens or twenties in good health and CMV-seropositive. The source material was PBMCs. For the CDR3, the DNA is TGCGCCAGCAGCCAAGATTCTAGGACCTACGAGCAGTACTTC. It encodes CASSQDSRTYEQYF.